This T cell receptor beta chain was identified in a study of blood T cell repertoires in COVID-19. This clone was seen a few times. This CDR3 comprises 14 residues. V was shortened by 10 bases and J by 10 bases, with 20 bases between the two germline ends. CDR1 is MDHEN and CDR2 is SYDVKM in the germline V gene. Study processing details: Amplified reference gene primers provided the basis for estimating nucleated cell counts. Sequenced by immunoSEQ multiplex PCR; TCRdb stores in-frame clones only, minus some. V, J and clone size were drawn from that table, and D and trimming were deduced from the DNA. The repertoire holds around 200,000 clones, with 80% to 90% as singletons.

This TCR came from a man aged 50 or older with active or convalescent COVID-19. The chain is built from TRBV28 and TRBJ1-6, with D possibly TRBD1 on 6 matching bases. The specimen sequenced was peripheral blood. This CDR3 is CATSPGQTRSPLHF. The CDR3, as DNA: TGTGCCACCTCACCGGGACAAACACGGTCACCCCTCCACTTT.